This T cell receptor (beta chain) was profiled in a study of beta chain features in type 1 diabetes (dated by TCRdb to 2016 to 2019). Looking at the study overall: Mean age, gender distribution, total cell number and subset yield were not different between patients and healthy donors. Across all samples, approximately 98,000,000 sorted cells were examined, and cell number per subset correlated strongly with RNA yield. The study compared the TCRB repertoires of sorted circulating CD4+ T cell subsets in recently diagnosed type 1 diabetes patients with those in matched healthy donors. Regulatory and stem cell-like memory subsets were isolated from only 8 patients and about eight healthy donors, whereas naive and central memory subsets came from all 30 or so donors. On the study overall, not on this receptor specifically: Shorter templates might have been favored by PCR, but patient and control samples were amplified and corrected together, so both groups would have been affected equally by any skew. Naive, central memory and regulatory TCRB repertoires appeared to be more alike among patients than among healthy donors. At VDJ recombination sites, type 1 diabetes patients had fewer insertions and more deleted nucleotides, which implies abnormalities in thymic rearrangement. Because cDNA was sequenced instead of genomic DNA, activated cells with high expression could be over-represented, although the groups did not differ in activation or CD3 levels. Type 1 diabetes patients showed a moderate but significant shortening of TCRB CDR3 length in all four CD4+ subsets. HLA sub-analyses involved small numbers of individuals, so any influence of HLA type on TCRB rearrangement remained unresolved.

The High Capacity cDNA Reverse Transcription Kit was used to reverse transcribe all of the isolated RNA, meaning that expressed TCRB transcripts were what got sequenced. Deep immunoSEQ sequencing was performed on naive, central memory and regulatory T cell samples, with an average of about 3.6 million total reads per sample. Sorted cells were lysed in RLT buffer, and RNA was extracted using DNase-treated RNeasy Micro or Mini kits according to cell number. Each cell subset was processed on its own to prevent cross-contamination, while patient and healthy donor samples were processed together. The immunoSEQ multiplex PCR was used to amplify TCRB sequences from cDNA, generating 87-bp fragments that spanned the CDR3 region. The amplicons were sequenced using the Illumina HiSeq platform. Per the original workflow: Synthetic template baselines were used to correct PCR bias computationally, reads within Hamming distance 2 were collapsed together, and singletons that could not be merged were discarded. Reads were aligned to IMGT to assign V, D and J genes, CDR3 length, and insertions or deletions at six rearrangement sites. Within each subset, clonotype counts were normalized to sorted cell number, and only after that were true diversity and Gini coefficients computed with the tcR R package. Repertoire sharing was quantified using the overlap coefficient calculated on TCRB nucleotide sequences. As a proxy for the pre-selection repertoire, out-of-frame TCRB sequences from naive cells were analyzed. TCRdb provides this immuneACCESS table in a form limited to in-frame rearrangements. Some clones are lacking; in checked studies, under half of them reflect an unresolved V gene, and why the rest are absent is not known. V and J calls and clone size are given by that table; D and trimming were obtained from the DNA. This sample comprises hundreds of thousands of clones, over 11% of them detected only once. The ten largest make up 0.03% to 0.04% of the sample.

V and J are truncated by 4 bases and 5 bases respectively, leaving an intervening sequence of 18 bases. Spanning cysteine to phenylalanine, the CDR3 consists of 15 amino acids. The only DNA kept is the CDR3, 45 bases in frame from the first base. From a lookup of the germline V gene, CDR1 and CDR2 are SGHTA and FQGNSA. Each donor gave one peripheral blood draw, roughly 120 mL on average, collected into heparinised tubes. A BD FACSAria II was used to sort naive, central memory, regulatory and stem cell-like memory CD4+ T cells with a panel that included CD45RO, CCR7, CD25, CD127, CD95 and CD27. A purity above 95% was achieved for all sorted populations. PBMCs were separated immediately by Lymphoprep density gradient centrifugation and were stained directly, without being cultured. So that batch effects would be minimized, each experiment stained and sorted samples in pairs, pairing one healthy donor with one patient.

With respect to this clone: No antigen is known for it. No per-base quality is available; no much larger clone lies one base away.

The sequence was obtained from a man between 18 and 29 years old with type 1 diabetes. This receptor chain uses TRBV7-2 and TRBJ2-7; the D call could be TRBD1 or TRBD2, with each sharing 5 bases. The material sequenced was naive CD4+ T cells from blood. The label giving this sample's cell subset or site can be read as: true naive CD4+ T cells. Here the CDR3 is given as CASSSTWAGTHEQYF. The nucleotide sequence is given as TGTGCCAGCAGCTCCACCTGGGCAGGGACCCACGAGCAGTACTTC.